The rows below give T cell receptor beta chains drawn from one sample of a study of blood T cell repertoires in COVID-19. The repertoire was sequenced with immunoSEQ multiplex PCR; TCRdb's copy has only in-frame clones and lacks some. The table has about 250,000 clones, approximately 90% seen once. Sample: peripheral blood. The receptors derive from a man aged 30-40 years with acute or convalescent COVID-19. Both conserved end residues are part of each CDR3. Fields, in order: J gene, V gene, clone size, D gene, CDR3 DNA, CDR3 protein. A D gene is named only where the DNA matches it firmly. A row's size may be missing; if present it is once, few, many or a size class.

>TRBJ1-2|TRBV6-1|NA|NA
TGTGCCAGCAGTGAAGCGCGGAGAAACTATGGCTACACCTTC
CASSEARRNYGYTF
>TRBJ1-2|TRBV4-1|NA|TRBD1
TGCGCCAGCAGCCAAGTGGGACAGGAGTATGGCTACACCTTC
CASSQVGQEYGYTF
>TRBJ1-3|TRBV6-5|NA|NA
TGTGCCAGCAGTCGCGGTATAGGTGGAAACACCATATATTTT
CASSRGIGGNTIYF
>TRBJ2-7|TRBV5-1|once|NA
TGCGCCAGCAGCTTGACCGGGGCCTACGAGCAGTACTTC
CASSLTGAYEQYF
>TRBJ2-1|TRBV28|NA|TRBD1
TGTGCCAGCAGCCGACAGGGGCGCTACAATGAGCAGTTCTTC
CASSRQGRYNEQFF
>TRBJ2-1|TRBV19|NA|TRBD1
TGTGCCAGTACGGGACAGGGAATGATGTCCGTCAATGAGCAGTTCTTC
CASTGQGMMSVNEQFF
>TRBJ2-5|TRBV23-1|once|TRBD2
TGCGCCAGCCATACTAGCGGGGGGGCACAAGAGACCCAGTACTTC
CASHTSGGAQETQYF
>TRBJ2-3|TRBV5-1|NA|TRBD2
TGCGCCAGCAGCGGGGGGACTAGCGGGAGAACAGATACGCAGTATTTT
CASSGGTSGRTDTQYF
>TRBJ1-5|TRBV6-2/TRBV6-3|NA|NA
TGTGCCAGCAGTTACAGTGGGCTCCAGCATTTT
CASSYSGLQHF
>TRBJ1-1|TRBV5-1|NA|TRBD1
TGCGCCAGCAGCTTTGGGGACAGCTCAGATGTTTTCTTT
CASSFGDSSDVFF
>TRBJ1-1|TRBV4-1|NA|NA
TGCGCCAGCAGCCAATACGGGAGGGGTCTAGAAGAAGCTTTCTTT
CASSQYGRGLEEAFF
>TRBJ2-1|TRBV9|NA|TRBD2
TGTGCCAGCAGCCCCGGGGGGTGGTCCTACAATGAGCAGTTCTTC
CASSPGGWSYNEQFF
>TRBJ2-7|TRBV19|few|TRBD1
TGTGCCAGTAGCTCCCGTCCGGGACAGTATTACGAGCAGTACTTC
CASSSRPGQYYEQYF
>TRBJ2-2|TRBV4-1|NA|TRBD2
TGCGCCAGCAGTCCGAGCGGGACGAACACCGGGGAGCTGTTTTTT
CASSPSGTNTGELFF
>TRBJ2-3|TRBV4-2|NA|TRBD2
TGTGCCAGCAGCCAAGATGGTCACGCGGGAGCAGATACGCAGTATTTT
CASSQDGHAGADTQYF
>TRBJ1-5|TRBV2|NA|TRBD1
TGTGCCAGCAGTGGGACAGGAATACAGCCCCAGCATTTT
CASSGTGIQPQHF
>TRBJ1-1|TRBV6-1|NA|NA
TGTGCCAGCAGTGATGCCCCACAGAGTGGTTTCTTT
CASSDAPQSGFF
>TRBJ2-7|TRBV11-2|NA|NA
TGTGCCAGCAGCTTAACCGCCGCGGGCCAGCCCTACGAGCAGTACTTC
CASSLTAAGQPYEQYF
>TRBJ2-5|TRBV5-4|NA|TRBD2
TGTGCCAGCAGCACTCGACTAGCGGGCCAAGAGACCCAGTACTTC
CASSTRLAGQETQYF
>TRBJ1-1|TRBV3-1/TRBV3-2|NA|NA
TGTGCCAGCAGCCGGACAGTCAATGAAGCTTTCTTT
CASSRTVNEAFF
>TRBJ1-1|TRBV29-1|NA|TRBD1
TGCAGCGTTGAAGGACAGGGGGAGGGAAGGATAGCTTTCTTT
CSVEGQGEGRIAFF
>TRBJ2-3|TRBV6-6|once|TRBD1
TGTGCCAGCAGTCTACCCCCCGGGACAGGGAGGGGACCAGATACGCAGTATTTT
CASSLPPGTGRGPDTQYF
>TRBJ1-2|TRBV14|NA|NA
TGTGCCAGCAGCCAAGAATGGGGGCGCGGCTATGGCTACACCTTC
CASSQEWGRGYGYTF
>TRBJ1-1|TRBV7-9|NA|NA
TGTGCCAGCAGTTCCCGGGTGAACACTGAAGCTTTCTTT
CASSSRVNTEAFF
>TRBJ2-1|TRBV28|NA|NA
TGTGCCAGCATCGGACGGGGGACCCACATCAATGAGCAGTTCTTC
CASIGRGTHINEQFF
>TRBJ1-2|TRBV10-3|NA|NA
TGTGCCATCAGTGAGCCATGGACACGAAACTATGGCTACACCTTC
CAISEPWTRNYGYTF
>TRBJ2-7|TRBV2|NA|TRBD2
TGTGCCAGCAAAAAACTAGCGGGAGGCGGTGAGCAGTACTTC
CASKKLAGGGEQYF
>TRBJ1-2|TRBV18|few|TRBD1
TGTGCCAGCTCACCATCGAGGTTTGGGGACAGGGGCTATGGCTACACCTTC
CASSPSRFGDRGYGYTF
>TRBJ2-2|TRBV7-9|NA|TRBD2
TGTGCCAGCAGCTCCCTGGCCGGGACTAGCTTTATAGCCGGGGAGCTGTTTTTT
CASSSLAGTSFIAGELFF
>TRBJ1-4|TRBV12-2|NA|NA
TGTGCAAGTCGCTTAGTAATAGACAGGGTGCTTCGGGAAAAACTGTTTTTT
CASRLVIDRVLREKLFF
>TRBJ1-2|TRBV30|NA|NA
TGTGCCTGGAGTGACAGGACTAACTATGGCTACACCTTC
CAWSDRTNYGYTF
>TRBJ1-4|TRBV3-1/TRBV3-2|NA|NA
TGTGCCAGCAGCCAGGCTACAGTTCTGTTTTTT
CASSQATVLFF
>TRBJ2-7|TRBV5-1|few|TRBD2
TGCGCCAGCAGCTTGACACTAGCGGGAGGATCCTACGAGCAGTACTTC
CASSLTLAGGSYEQYF
>TRBJ2-6|TRBV7-9|NA|NA
TGTGCCAGCAGCTTACCACGACTAGGGATGGCTGGGGCCAACGTCCTGACTTTC
CASSLPRLGMAGANVLTF
>TRBJ2-5|TRBV3-1/TRBV3-2|NA|NA
TGTGCCAGCAGCCAACGGAGACAAGAGACCCAGTACTTC
CASSQRRQETQYF
>TRBJ1-1|TRBV7-9|few|NA
TGTGCCAGCAGCCCCCGGGGAGGAATGAACACTGAAGCTTTCTTT
CASSPRGGMNTEAFF
>TRBJ1-1|TRBV7-3|NA|NA
TGTGCCAGCAGCTTAATTGCGAGGACTGAAGCTTTCTTT
CASSLIARTEAFF
>TRBJ2-2|TRBV6-5|NA|NA
TGTGCCAGCAGCTTAACAGGGACCGGGGAGCTGTTTTTT
CASSLTGTGELFF
>TRBJ1-1|TRBV4-2|NA|NA
TGTGCCAGCAGCCAAGAATTCGGGGAGGAAGCTTTCTTT
CASSQEFGEEAFF
>TRBJ2-1|TRBV19|NA|NA
TGTGCCAGTAGCAAGAGCGGTGACTATGAGCAGTTCTTC
CASSKSGDYEQFF
>TRBJ1-2|TRBV3-1/TRBV3-2|NA|NA
TGTGCCAGCAGCCTTGGAGGACGTAGACGCCTATTTCGCCAGGGCTACACCTTC
CASSLGGRRRLFRQGYTF
>TRBJ1-1|TRBV3-1/TRBV3-2|NA|TRBD1
TGTGCCAGCAGCCGATTAGGACAGGGTAACACTGAAGCTTTCTTT
CASSRLGQGNTEAFF
>TRBJ2-2|TRBV5-1|NA|NA
TGCGCCAGCAGCTTTCAGGGATCCCAGACCGGGGAGCTGTTTTTT
CASSFQGSQTGELFF